The 30 T cell receptor beta chains given below trace back to one sample, sequenced in a study of T cells after yellow fever vaccination. TCRdb processed the 5' RACE reads anew with MiXCR; each CDR3 protein has one entry. In the table there are approximately 340,000 distinct CDR3 sequences, about 8.7% of which are singletons. Sequencing was performed on PBMCs, taken on the day of the first yellow fever vaccination. Receptors were obtained from a man aged 18 to 29 who received the YFV17D yellow fever vaccine.

This clonotype was observed a handful of times. The genes are TRBV30 and TRBJ2-5; possibly TRBD2 for D (5 bases). This CDR3 is built from 13 residues. V lost 2 bases and J lost 5, with 12 bases in between. Looked up from germline, CDR1 is GTSNPN and CDR2 is SVGIG (reference sequence). CDR3 region: CAWSLGPGETQYF. For the CDR3, the DNA is TGTGCCTGGAGTCTAGGGCCGGGGGAGACCCAGTACTTC.

The V and J genes are TRBV2 and TRBJ1-2, with TRBD1 matching over 7 bases. The germline CDR1 and CDR2 sequences are SNHLY and FYNNEI. This CDR3 region has 10 residues. With 8 bases clipped from V and 7 bases from J, the junction kept 1 base outside the gene matches. CDR3 DNA: TGTGCCAGCGGGACAGTTGGCTACACCTTC. Translated: CASGTVGYTF.

This clonotype was picked up a small number of times. V and J are TRBV6-2 or TRBV6-3 and TRBJ2-1, with D maybe TRBD1 (6 bases). Germline V lookup: CDR1 MNHEY, CDR2 SVGEGT. The CDR3 is 13 residues long. Deletions cut 4 bases from V and 6 bases from J, with 10 bases between. The CDR3: CASSLVGANEQFF. CDR3 DNA sequence: TGTGCCAGCAGTTTGGTGGGGGCCAATGAGCAGTTCTTC.

The V and J genes are TRBV12-3 or TRBV12-4 and TRBJ1-3; TRBD1 agrees at 8 bases. Trimming removed 5 bases from V and 4 bases from J; junction bases left unmatched: 7. The CDR3 has 15 residues. The CDR3 sequence: CASSLPGGLGNTIYF. The DNA of the CDR3 is TGTGCCAGCAGTCTACCAGGGGGCTTAGGAAACACCATATATTTT.

The chain is built from TRBV27 and TRBJ2-1, with D possibly matching TRBD2 (7 bases). The germline CDR1 and CDR2 sequences are MNHEY and SMNVEV (reference sequence). The CDR3 consists of 13 residues. The germline V and J ends were trimmed by 3 bases and 8 bases, with 11 bases remaining between them. The CDR3: CASSFGGRDEQFF. As DNA, the CDR3 is TGTGCCAGCAGTTTCGGGGGGCGGGATGAGCAGTTCTTC.

This clonotype was seen more than once but under ten times. The chain joins TRBV6-2 or TRBV6-3 to TRBJ2-7; tentatively, D is TRBD1 (6 bases). The CDR3 has 14 residues. Germline V CDR1 and CDR2: MNHEY, SVGEGT. With 5 bases removed from V and 3 bases from J, the gap between germline ends came to 14 bases. The CDR3 loop is CASSDQGKGYEQYV. Here the CDR3 DNA reads TGTGCCAGCAGTGACCAGGGGAAGGGCTACGAGCAGTACGTC.

This clonotype was observed a handful of times. The chain combines TRBV6-2 or TRBV6-3 with TRBJ2-7, with 7 bases matching TRBD2. The CDR3 has 14 residues. Trimming took 0 bases from V and 3 from J; bases not matched to a gene: 2. Germline lookup yields CDR1 MNHEY and CDR2 SVGEGT. CDR3 nucleotides: TGTGCCAGCAGTTACTCGGCGGGGGACTACGAGCAGTACTTC. Encoded protein: CASSYSAGDYEQYF.

CDR3 amino acids: CASSYRRDPFLTEAFF. CDR3 sequence (DNA): TGTGCCAGCAGTTACCGTAGGGACCCATTCCTCACTGAAGCTTTCTTT. This chain connects TRBV6-5 to TRBJ1-1; possibly TRBD1 for D (5 bases). The CDR3 is 16 residues long. With 2 bases removed from V and 4 bases from J, the gap between germline ends came to 17 bases. The germline V gene encodes CDR1 MNHEY and CDR2 SVGAGI.

The chain recombines TRBV12-3 or TRBV12-4 with TRBJ1-4; D possibly corresponds to TRBD1 (6 bases). Trimming took 5 bases from V and 0 from J, leaving 16 bases between them. The length of the CDR3 is 17 residues. CDR3 protein: CASSTGGPAATNEKLFF. The CDR3 DNA is TGTGCCAGCAGTACCGGGGGGCCCGCAGCAACTAATGAAAAACTGTTTTTT.

The CDR3 reads CASSPARSYEQFF. The CDR3 DNA follows: TGTGCCAGCAGCCCCGCCCGGAGTTATGAGCAGTTCTTC. The rearrangement links TRBV3-1 to TRBJ2-1; D is unclear. CDR3 length: 13 residues. V was cut by 4 bases and J by 8 bases, with 12 bases left in between. Germline-derived CDR1 and CDR2 are LGHDT and YNNKEL (reference sequence).

This clonotype was observed a handful of times. The chain recombines TRBV7-9 with TRBJ1-3; TRBD1 might be the D (5 bases). The CDR3 runs 15 residues. Germline loops: CDR1 SEHNR, CDR2 FQNEAQ (reference sequence). V gave up 3 bases and J gave up 2 bases, with 11 bases separating them. DNA for the CDR3: TGTGCCAGCAGCTTTATCCGGGGGACTGGAAACACCATATATTTT. It specifies CASSFIRGTGNTIYF. The full variable domain, in which reference TRBV7-9 and TRBJ1-3 provide the parts outside the CDR3, is DTGVSQNPRHKITKRGQNVTFRCDPISEHNRLYWYRQTLGQGPEFLTYFQNEAQLEKSRLLSDRFSAERPKGSFSTLEIQRTEQGDSAMYLCASSFIRGTGNTIYFGEGSWLTVV.

This clonotype was seen a handful of times. The J gene is TRBJ1-2, the V gene TRBV5-6; the D is unclear. Germline assignment: CDR1 SGHDT and CDR2 YYEEEE. Between the trimmed V and J ends, which lost 6 bases and 4 bases, there was a span of 10 bases. The CDR3 is made up of 12 amino acids. The CDR3 bases are TGTGCCAGCAACCTGCGTAGCTATGGCTACACCTTC. Its protein product is CASNLRSYGYTF.

A few counts support this clonotype. This chain joins TRBV20-1 and TRBJ2-5, with 9 nucleotides matching TRBD2. The germline V gene encodes CDR1 DFQATT and CDR2 SNEGSKA (reference sequence). The CDR3 consists of 15 residues. The DNA of the CDR3 is TGCTCCCCCTGGGGGGCGGGGGGGGCAGGAGAGACCCAGTACTTC. Translated: CSPWGAGGAGETQYF.

This clonotype was seen a handful of times. The rearrangement uses TRBV19 and TRBJ2-7; the D gene is possibly TRBD1 (6 bases). Trimming took off 5 bases at V and 4 bases at J, with 15 bases between the two ends. CDR3 length: 14 amino acids. The germline CDR1 and CDR2 sequences are LNHDA and SQIVND (reference sequence). DNA of the CDR3: TGTGCCAGTAGTTATGGGGGCGCCGGGTACGAGCAGTACTTC. It is translated as CASSYGGAGYEQYF.

This clonotype was detected only a few times. The chain combines TRBV6-2 or TRBV6-3 with TRBJ1-5; D is uncertain. The V and J ends lost 8 bases and 9 bases respectively, with 14 bases between them. The CDR3 is made up of 12 amino acids. CDR1 and CDR2 (germline): MNHEY, SVGEGT. CDR3 sequence reads: CASDETGTPQHF. The CDR3 DNA reads TGTGCCAGCGACGAGACTGGCACGCCCCAGCATTTT.

The V gene is TRBV12-3 or TRBV12-4, the J gene TRBJ2-5, with 8 bases that match TRBD1. V lost 3 bases, J lost 4 bases, and 10 bases stayed unmatched. The CDR3 spans 16 residues. The CDR3 region has the DNA TGTGCCAGCAGTTTTTCCCGCCAGGGGGCTAGAGAGACCCAGTACTTC. Encoded protein: CASSFSRQGARETQYF.

This clonotype was seen a few times. The chain carries TRBV24-1 and TRBJ2-1; D is tentatively TRBD1 or TRBD2 (5 bases each). Trimming shortened V by 6 bases and J by 11 bases, and 13 bases separated the two germline ends. This CDR3 has 12 residues. The germline V gene encodes CDR1 KGHDR and CDR2 SFDVKD. CDR3 protein: CATSPGTAQQFF. Written as DNA, the CDR3 is TGTGCCACCAGTCCTGGGACGGCCCAGCAGTTCTTC.

The J gene is TRBJ2-7, the V gene TRBV7-6; 7 bases fit TRBD1. CDR1 is SGHVS and CDR2 is FNYEAQ in the germline V gene. The CDR3 has 14 amino acids. J was trimmed by 2 bases and V by 5 bases; bases with no gene match: 6. The CDR3 protein is CASSPGTDTYEQYF. Written as DNA, the CDR3 is TGTGCCAGCAGCCCTGGGACAGACACCTACGAGCAGTACTTC.

This clonotype was observed many times. V gene TRBV6-5 combines with J gene TRBJ2-1; D call uncertain. Trimming stripped 0 bases from V and 0 bases from J, with 9 bases between. In germline, CDR1 is MNHEY, CDR2 SVGAGI. The CDR3 contains 16 residues. This chain's CDR3 is CASSYSSESSYNEQFF. CDR3 in DNA: TGTGCCAGCAGTTACTCATCCGAGAGCTCCTACAATGAGCAGTTCTTC.

In its sample, this clonotype was seen a few times. The chain couples TRBV19 to TRBJ2-7; TRBD1 matches 8 bases. The CDR3 length is 15 residues. The V gene end was trimmed by 5 bases and the J gene end by 0 bases; junction bases not matched to a gene: 6. Germline V gives CDR1 LNHDA, CDR2 SQIVND (reference sequence). In DNA form, the CDR3 reads TGTGCCAGTAGTCCGCGGGACAGGAGCTCCTACGAGCAGTACTTC. As protein: CASSPRDRSSYEQYF.

This clonotype was seen only a few times. In nucleotides, the CDR3 is TGCGCCAGCAGCCCGGGACAGGGGGCGCTGAATTCACCCCTCCACTTT. It encodes CASSPGQGALNSPLHF. The rearrangement links TRBV5-1 to TRBJ1-6, with 12 bases fitting TRBD1. CDR3 length equals 16 residues. V lost 4 bases to trimming and J lost 7 bases; unmatched junction nucleotides: 6. Germline CDR1 reads SGHRS; CDR2 reads YFSETQ.

This clonotype was picked up many times. The chain uses TRBV12-3 or TRBV12-4 and TRBJ2-5; D not certain. This CDR3 contains 15 residues. V lost 2 bases to trimming and J lost 2 bases, with 12 bases between them. CDR3 residues: CASSLSRKTQETQYF. In DNA form, the CDR3 reads TGTGCCAGCAGTTTAAGCCGAAAAACTCAAGAGACCCAGTACTTC.

The chain combines TRBV29-1 with TRBJ2-1, with a tentative D call TRBD2 (5 bases). V was cut by 4 bases and J by 0 bases, with 13 bases left in between. Germline V CDR1 and CDR2: SQVTM, ANQGSEA. The CDR3 contains 15 residues. The DNA of the CDR3 is TGCAGCGTTGTGGAGCGGCGCCGCTCCTACAATGAGCAGTTCTTC. It specifies CSVVERRRSYNEQFF.

This clonotype turned up a few times. The chain couples TRBV2 to TRBJ2-1, with D unclear. From germline, CDR1 is SNHLY and CDR2 FYNNEI. The CDR3 contains 10 residues. Trimming took off 9 bases at V and 8 bases at J, with 8 bases between the two ends. The CDR3: CASRSYEQFF. The CDR3 DNA sequence: TGTGCCAGTAGATCTTATGAGCAGTTCTTC. Full variable domain (missing parts from reference TRBV2 and TRBJ2-1): EPEVTQTPSHQVTQMGQEVILRCVPISNHLYFYWYRQILGQKVEFLVSFYNNEISEKSEIFDDQFSVERPDGSNFTLKIRSTKLEDSAMYFCASRSYEQFFGPGTRLTVL.

The chain recombines TRBV11-2 with TRBJ2-7; TRBD1 matches 11 bases. Germline loops: CDR1 SGHAT, CDR2 FQNNGV. The CDR3 has 15 residues. V was clipped by 3 bases and J by 4 bases; unmatched bases: 5. CDR3: CASSLDGQGAYEQYF. In DNA, the CDR3 is TGTGCCAGCAGCTTGGACGGACAGGGGGCGTACGAGCAGTACTTC.

The chain carries TRBV5-6 and TRBJ1-6, with 7 bases fitting TRBD1. V trimming: 0 bases; J trimming: 9 bases; junction bases outside the gene matches: 6. The germline V gene encodes CDR1 SGHDT and CDR2 YYEEEE. This CDR3 contains 15 residues. The CDR3: CASSLGWTGISPLHF. CDR3 in DNA: TGTGCCAGCAGCTTGGGGTGGACAGGCATTTCACCCCTCCACTTT.

This CDR3 is CASSPGGFGAFF. The DNA of the CDR3 is TGTGCCAGCAGCCCTGGGGGGTTCGGAGCTTTCTTT. The chain has TRBV7-2 and TRBJ1-1, with D possibly being TRBD1 (5 bases). Trimming shortened V by 5 bases and J by 10 bases, and 14 bases separated the two germline ends. The germline CDR1 and CDR2 sequences are SGHTA and FQGNSA. The CDR3 consists of 12 residues.

The sample holds a few counts of this clonotype. This chain joins TRBV24-1 and TRBJ1-4; D gene uncertain. The CDR3 sequence is 13 residues long. Trimming took 4 bases from V and 7 from J, leaving 9 bases between them. CDR1 and CDR2 (germline): KGHDR, SFDVKD. In nucleotides, the CDR3 is TGTGCCACCAGTGAAGGGCCGAGTGAAAAACTGTTTTTT. Residues: CATSEGPSEKLFF.

The chain employs TRBV10-2 and TRBJ2-5; a possible D gene is TRBD1 (6 bases). Germline V gene data show CDR1 as WSHSY and CDR2 as SAAADI. This CDR3 spans 16 amino acids. With 2 bases removed from V and 2 bases from J, the gap between germline ends came to 15 bases. Here the CDR3 DNA reads TGCGCCAGCAGTGAGGCGGCCGGGACACGGCAAGAGACCCAGTACTTC. Translated, it gives CASSEAAGTRQETQYF.

This clonotype was counted at least ten times. The CDR3, as DNA: TGTGCCAGCAGCCAAGCCAACTATGAGCAGTTCTTC. The encoded protein is CASSQANYEQFF. The rearrangement links TRBV14 to TRBJ2-1; no clear D gene. This CDR3 has 12 amino acids. CDR1 and CDR2 (germline): SGHDN, FVKESK. V was cut by 1 base and J by 8 bases, with 6 bases left in between.